Listed below are T cell receptor beta chains from one sample, sequenced in a study of cytotoxic CD8 clonotypes in ibrutinib-treated CLL. Libraries were prepared by immunoSEQ multiplex PCR; TCRdb keeps only in-frame clonotypes and omits some of them. The data show approximately 100,000 clones, roughly 80% seen once. The sample consisted of PBMCs, taken after 24 months of ibrutinib treatment. These receptors all come from a human donor with chronic lymphocytic leukemia. Each CDR3 is given with its conserved first and last residue. The order of the fields is clone size, CDR3 length, J gene, D gene, V gene, CDR3 protein, CDR3 DNA. D genes are given only for firm matches. A clone size is listed for some rows: how often the clone was seen (once, few, many), or a class if it is expanded.

once | 16 | TRBJ2-1 | TRBD2 | TRBV10-3 | CAISQPGTRTGHEQFF | TGTGCCATCAGTCAACCCGGGACTAGGACGGGGCATGAGCAGTTCTTC
few | 16 | TRBJ2-3 | TRBD2 | TRBV28 | CASRPRTSGRTDTQYF | TGTGCCAGCAGGCCTCGGACTAGCGGGAGGACAGATACGCAGTATTTT
. | 15 | TRBJ2-7 | TRBD1 | TRBV6-5 | CASSYQGAGTYEQYF | TGTGCCAGCAGTTATCAGGGGGCGGGAACCTACGAGCAGTACTTC
. | 12 | TRBJ1-3 | . | TRBV2 | CASSELGNTIYF | TGTGCCAGCAGTGAACTGGGAAACACCATATATTTT
. | 15 | TRBJ2-5 | . | TRBV18 | CASSPQLGDRETQYF | TGTGCCAGCTCACCACAGTTGGGGGATCGGGAGACCCAGTACTTC
. | 15 | TRBJ2-2 | TRBD1 | TRBV28 | CASSTGTGNTGELFF | TGTGCCAGCAGTACCGGGACAGGGAACACCGGGGAGCTGTTTTTT
. | 14 | TRBJ1-2 | TRBD1 | TRBV27 | CASSPQQGIYGYTF | TGTGCCAGCAGTCCCCAACAGGGGATCTATGGCTACACCTTC
once | 14 | TRBJ2-1 | . | TRBV7-8 | CASMGGLTYNEQFF | TGTGCCAGCATGGGGGGACTCACCTACAATGAGCAGTTCTTC
few | 13 | TRBJ2-5 | . | TRBV19 | CASTEDPGETQYF | TGTGCCAGTACTGAGGACCCGGGCGAGACCCAGTACTTC
. | 17 | TRBJ2-7 | . | TRBV21-1 | CASSSSHRDRCSYEQYF | TGTGCCAGCAGCTCATCGCACCGGGACAGATGCTCCTACGAGCAGTACTTC
few | 14 | TRBJ2-7 | TRBD1 | TRBV5-1 | CASSHSQGANEQYF | TGCGCCAGCAGCCACTCCCAGGGGGCCAACGAGCAGTACTTC
many | 15 | TRBJ2-7 | . | TRBV7-2 | CASSLAERGPYEQYF | TGTGCCAGCAGCTTAGCGGAAAGGGGTCCCTACGAGCAGTACTTC
. | 13 | TRBJ1-2 | . | TRBV7-9 | CASSLGAAYGYTF | TGTGCCAGCAGCTTAGGGGCGGCTTATGGCTACACCTTC
. | 18 | TRBJ2-2 | TRBD1 | TRBV19 | CASSGPPGTGVRAGELFF | TGTGCCAGTAGTGGCCCTCCCGGGACAGGGGTCCGGGCCGGGGAGCTGTTTTTT
. | 16 | TRBJ1-4 | . | TRBV21-1 | CASSNPPWLLGEKLFF | TGTGCCAGCAGCAATCCCCCCTGGCTTCTAGGAGAAAAACTGTTTTTT
. | 16 | TRBJ1-1 | . | TRBV30 | CARGRDGGHPVTEAFF | TGTGCCCGGGGCCGGGACGGGGGACATCCCGTCACTGAAGCTTTCTTT
. | 15 | TRBJ1-2 | TRBD1 | TRBV29-1 | CSVEFRDRSNYGYTF | TGCAGCGTTGAATTTAGGGACAGGTCTAACTATGGCTACACCTTC
once | 13 | TRBJ2-7 | TRBD2 | TRBV6-5 | CAAGPSGIYEQYF | TGTGCCGCCGGGCCTAGCGGTATCTACGAGCAGTACTTC
. | 15 | TRBJ1-5 | . | TRBV19 | CASTLDGRDAQPQHF | TGTGCCAGTACTCTGGATGGGAGGGACGCTCAGCCCCAGCATTTT
many | 13 | TRBJ2-2 | . | TRBV6-1 | CASSRSNTGELFF | TGTGCCAGCAGCAGGTCCAACACCGGGGAGCTGTTTTTT
. | 15 | TRBJ2-2 | . | TRBV28 | CASSLGSRETGELFF | TGTGCCAGCAGTTTAGGATCAAGAGAAACCGGGGAGCTGTTTTTT
few | 14 | TRBJ2-2 | . | TRBV25-1 | CASKEGVNTGELFF | TGTGCCAGCAAAGAGGGTGTGAACACCGGGGAGCTGTTTTTT
. | 17 | TRBJ1-2 | TRBD1 | TRBV27 | CASSLRASQNRGNGYTF | TGTGCCAGCAGTTTGAGAGCCTCCCAGAACAGGGGGAACGGCTACACCTTC
. | 16 | TRBJ2-1 | TRBD1 | TRBV4-1 | CASSQTGTGIVDEQFF | TGCGCCAGCAGCCAAACCGGGACAGGGATTGTGGATGAGCAGTTCTTC
. | 14 | TRBJ2-5 | TRBD2 | TRBV5-4 | CASSWLAGAETQYF | TGTGCCAGCAGCTGGCTAGCGGGAGCAGAGACCCAGTACTTC
. | 14 | TRBJ1-2 | . | TRBV4-1 | CASSQGGRYYGYTF | TGCGCCAGCAGCCAAGGGGGCAGGTACTATGGCTACACCTTC
once | 18 | TRBJ2-2 | TRBD1 | TRBV27 | CASSAFWTGVISTGELFF | TGTGCCAGCAGTGCCTTCTGGACAGGGGTAATCTCCACCGGGGAGCTGTTTTTT
few | 15 | TRBJ2-5 | . | TRBV6-6 | CASRAQEVIQETQYF | TGTGCCAGCAGGGCTCAAGAGGTAATACAAGAGACCCAGTACTTC
. | 17 | TRBJ1-1 | . | TRBV5-1 | CASSFEGLSARGTEAFF | TGCGCCAGCAGCTTCGAGGGCCTTTCGGCGCGGGGCACTGAAGCTTTCTTT
once | 15 | TRBJ2-6 | . | TRBV6-1 | CASSRQASGANVLTF | TGTGCCAGCAGTCGACAGGCCTCTGGGGCCAACGTCCTGACTTTC
. | 16 | TRBJ1-1 | . | TRBV7-2 | CASSLEPAVGNTEAFF | TGTGCCAGCAGCTTAGAACCAGCGGTGGGGAACACTGAAGCTTTCTTT
. | 15 | TRBJ1-2 | . | TRBV4-1 | CASSQDSQGNYGYTF | TGCGCCAGCAGCCAAGATTCGCAGGGAAACTATGGCTACACCTTC
. | 14 | TRBJ2-7 | TRBD1 | TRBV15 | CATSRDRGNGEQYF | TGTGCCACCAGCAGAGACAGGGGGAATGGCGAGCAGTACTTC
. | 12 | TRBJ2-7 | . | TRBV18 | CASLSYMGEQYF | TGTGCCAGCCTATCCTACATGGGAGAGCAGTACTTC
many | 12 | TRBJ1-1 | . | TRBV30 | CAWRTGNTEAFF | TGTGCCTGGAGGACAGGGAACACTGAAGCTTTCTTT
few | 12 | TRBJ2-5 | . | TRBV27 | CASSRDGETQYF | TGTGCCAGCAGTAGAGATGGGGAGACCCAGTACTTC
. | 19 | TRBJ1-2 | TRBD1 | TRBV27 | CASSLSPGTGSTWYHGYTF | TGTGCCAGCAGTTTATCTCCCGGGACAGGGTCGACGTGGTATCATGGCTACACCTTC
. | 15 | TRBJ1-1 | . | TRBV28 | CASSLGRTGNTEAFF | TGTGCCAGCAGTTTAGGCCGGACGGGGAACACTGAAGCTTTCTTT
. | 15 | TRBJ1-1 | . | TRBV5-4 | CASSFRSNLNTEAFF | TGTGCCAGCAGCTTTAGGTCCAATCTGAACACTGAAGCTTTCTTT
. | 15 | TRBJ1-5 | . | TRBV28 | CASSRGLYSNQPQHF | TGTGCCAGCAGTCGGGGACTGTATAGCAATCAGCCCCAGCATTTT
. | 14 | TRBJ1-5 | TRBD1 | TRBV6-6 | CASSLTGGNQPQHF | TGTGCCAGCAGCCTGACAGGGGGGAATCAGCCCCAGCATTTT
. | 16 | TRBJ2-5 | TRBD2 | TRBV2 | CASSVGLAGGRETQYF | TGTGCCAGCAGCGTGGGACTAGCGGGAGGACGGGAGACCCAGTACTTC
. | 10 | TRBJ2-2 | . | TRBV5-3 | CARNRGELFF | TGTGCCAGAAATAGGGGGGAGCTGTTTTTT
. | 16 | TRBJ1-2 | TRBD1 | TRBV15 | CATSRNILGGNYGYTF | TGTGCCACCAGCAGAAATATCCTAGGGGGCAACTATGGCTACACCTTC
once | 15 | TRBJ1-4 | TRBD1 | TRBV7-9 | CASSLAGTGGEKLFF | TGTGCCAGCAGCTTAGCCGGGACAGGGGGTGAAAAACTGTTTTTT
. | 15 | TRBJ2-1 | TRBD1 | TRBV11-3 | CASSSQGAPLNEQFF | TGTGCCAGCAGCTCTCAGGGGGCGCCTCTTAATGAGCAGTTCTTC
. | 11 | TRBJ1-1 | . | TRBV29-1 | CSVEQGRGAFF | TGCAGCGTTGAACAGGGCCGGGGAGCTTTCTTT
. | 15 | TRBJ2-6 | TRBD1 | TRBV10-2 | CASKTGGAGANVLTF | TGCGCCAGCAAGACAGGGGGCGCAGGGGCCAACGTCCTGACTTTC
. | 14 | TRBJ2-7 | . | TRBV5-1 | CASSSDRRVYEQYF | TGCGCCAGCAGCTCAGACAGGAGAGTCTACGAGCAGTACTTC
. | 18 | TRBJ2-6 | . | TRBV11-2 | CASSLEERYISGANVLTF | TGTGCCAGCAGCTTAGAGGAGCGGTACATCTCTGGGGCCAACGTCCTGACTTTC